These 21 T cell receptor beta chains came from one sample sequenced in a study of cytomegalovirus exposure and HLA in healthy donors. Some clones are missing from TCRdb's copy, which holds only in-frame ones; the method was immunoSEQ multiplex PCR. The sample holds over 200,000 clones; 65% to 85% are singletons and the top ten take 11% to 15%. The sample taken for sequencing was PBMCs. The source is a woman aged 25-40 years in good health and CMV-seropositive.

The rearrangement links TRBV11-2 to TRBJ2-1; no clear D. Trimming cost V 3 bases and J 5 bases, with 11 bases left between them. Germline CDR1 reads SGHAT; CDR2 reads FQNNGV. There are 14 residues in the CDR3. In nucleotides, the CDR3 is TGTGCCAGCAGCTTTACAGAGTCCAACAATGAGCAGTTCTTC. This translates into CASSFTESNNEQFF.

Concerning this clone itself: This same CDR3 is encoded by further DNA sequences in the sample. CDR3 sequence: CASSLLSYEQYF. In DNA, the CDR3 is TGTGCCAGCAGCTTGTTGTCCTACGAGCAGTACTTC. The chain carries TRBV5-6 and TRBJ2-7; D is ambiguous. Germline-derived CDR1 and CDR2 are SGHDT and YYEEEE. The CDR3 has 12 amino acids. V was pared by 1 base and J by 1 base, with 3 bases between.

This clone was observed a handful of times. This CDR3 reads CASSDGRTNTEAFF. For the CDR3, the DNA is TGTGCCAGCAGTGACGGTCGGACGAACACTGAAGCTTTCTTT. The chain links TRBV2 to TRBJ1-1, with unresolved D. The CDR3 is 14 residues long. The germline CDR1 and CDR2 sequences are SNHLY and FYNNEI. Between the trimmed V and J ends, which lost 3 bases and 1 base, there was a span of 9 bases. The full variable domain, completed using reference TRBV2 and TRBJ1-1, is EPEVTQTPSHQVTQMGQEVILRCVPISNHLYFYWYRQILGQKVEFLVSFYNNEISEKSEIFDDQFSVERPDGSNFTLKIRSTKLEDSAMYFCASSDGRTNTEAFFGQGTRLTVV.

The table lists this clone with a count of one. The V call is TRBV29-1, the J call TRBJ1-4; D gene unclear. Deletions cut 3 bases from V and 5 bases from J, with 10 bases between. This CDR3 has 13 amino acids. Per germline, CDR1 SQVTM and CDR2 ANQGSEA. CDR3 bases: TGCAGCGTTGACGGTGGTTTAAATGAAAAACTGTTTTTT. It codes for CSVDGGLNEKLFF.

V and J are TRBV2 and TRBJ1-3, with no clear D. V was shortened by 1 base and J by 4 bases, with 11 bases between the two germline ends. The CDR3 has 15 amino acids. Germline V lookup: CDR1 SNHLY, CDR2 FYNNEI. This CDR3 reads CASSEEPGSGNTIYF. CDR3 DNA: TGTGCCAGCAGTGAAGAACCCGGGTCCGGAAACACCATATATTTT.

The chain couples TRBV27 to TRBJ2-2; 10 positions agree with TRBD2. CDR3 size: 19 residues. The junction had 14 bases not matched to a gene; V was cut back by 2 bases and J by 5 bases. The germline gives CDR1 MNHEY, CDR2 SMNVEV (reference sequence). The CDR3 reads CASSLSGGGRGSWTGELFF. DNA for the CDR3: TGTGCCAGCAGTTTAAGCGGGGGGGGGCGCGGGTCATGGACCGGGGAGCTGTTTTTT.

The sample holds one count of this clone. This sequence joins TRBV5-6 and TRBJ2-4; TRBD2 aligns across 9 bases. V lost 0 bases, J lost 8 bases, and 3 bases stayed unmatched. The CDR3 has 14 amino acids. From germline, CDR1 is SGHDT and CDR2 YYEEEE. In DNA, the CDR3 is TGTGCCAGCAGCTTGGCTAGCGGGATGGACATTCAGTACTTC. It is translated as CASSLASGMDIQYF.

The chain uses TRBV5-1 and TRBJ2-7; 9 positions agree with TRBD1. The germline V gene encodes CDR1 SGHRS and CDR2 YFSETQ. The CDR3 totals 21 residues. J was trimmed by 5 bases and V by 3 bases; bases with no gene match: 27. This chain's CDR3 is CASSSYWATGRTGGVLDEQYF. The CDR3 DNA reads as TGCGCCAGCAGCTCCTATTGGGCTACGGGTAGAACAGGGGGCGTGCTAGACGAGCAGTACTTC.

The chain recombines TRBV2 with TRBJ2-7; 7 bases line up with TRBD2. The CDR3 has 14 amino acids. The germline CDR1 and CDR2 sequences are SNHLY and FYNNEI. V lost 1 base, J lost 3 bases, and 3 bases stayed unmatched. CDR3 loop: CASSEERGFYEQYF. CDR3 coding DNA: TGTGCCAGCAGTGAAGAGCGGGGTTTCTACGAGCAGTACTTC.

This chain connects TRBV9 to TRBJ2-7; tentative D call: TRBD2 (5 bases). With 5 bases removed from V and 0 bases from J, the gap between germline ends came to 9 bases. The CDR3 covers 13 residues. CDR1 is SGDLS, CDR2 YYNGEE, per germline. The CDR3 bases are TGTGCCAGCAGACCGGGAATCTCCTACGAGCAGTACTTC. It is translated as CASRPGISYEQYF. Combining the CDR3 with reference TRBV9 and TRBJ2-7 gives the whole variable domain DSGVTQTPKHLITATGQRVTLRCSPRSGDLSVYWYQQSLDQGLQFLIQYYNGEERAKGNILERFSAQQFPDLHSELNLSSLELGDSALYFCASRPGISYEQYFGPGTRLTVT.

This chain joins TRBV6-5 and TRBJ2-2; TRBD2 is a possible D gene (5 bases). The CDR3 has 14 amino acids. CDR1 and CDR2 from the germline V gene are MNHEY and SVGAGI. Trimming took off 6 bases at V and 4 bases at J, with 12 bases between the two ends. The CDR3 is CASRFEGSTGELFF. CDR3 DNA sequence: TGTGCCAGCAGGTTTGAGGGCAGCACCGGGGAGCTGTTTTTT.

V and J are TRBV7-9 and TRBJ2-2; D is undetermined. This CDR3 is 10 amino acids long. Trimming left V 10 bases short and J 6 bases short, with 6 bases between. Germline V CDR1 and CDR2: SEHNR, FQNEAQ (reference sequence). For the CDR3, the DNA is TGTGCCATCCACTCCGGGGAGCTGTTTTTT. Translation gives CAIHSGELFF.

This clone was observed a single time. The CDR3 bases are TGTGCCAGCAGGGCCGGGACCGCCGATCGGGAAGCTTTCTTT. Its protein is CASRAGTADREAFF. This sequence joins TRBV28 and TRBJ1-1, with a tentative D call TRBD1 (5 bases). Trimming stripped 6 bases from V and 8 bases from J, with 19 bases between. CDR1 is MDHEN, CDR2 SYDVKM, per germline. This CDR3 spans 14 amino acids. Complete variable domain (other parts from reference TRBV28 and TRBJ1-1): DVKVTQSSRYLVKRTGEKVFLECVQDMDHENMFWYRQDPGLGLRLIYFSYDVKMKEKGDIPEGYSVSREKKERFSLILESASTNQTSMYLCASRAGTADREAFFGQGTRLTVV.

V gene TRBV30 combines with J gene TRBJ2-7; D is unclear. Trimming stripped 1 base from V and 3 bases from J, with 10 bases between. Germline V lookup: CDR1 GTSNPN, CDR2 SVGIG (reference sequence). This CDR3 is built from 13 residues. CDR3 sequence (DNA): TGTGCCTGGAGTGGCCAGGCCCTCTACGAGCAGTACTTC. The encoded protein is CAWSGQALYEQYF.

The chain is built from TRBV29-1 and TRBJ2-1, with 8 bases matching TRBD1. The junction had 16 bases not matched to a gene; V was cut back by 6 bases and J by 9 bases. Germline V gene sequence: CDR1 SQVTM, CDR2 ANQGSEA. The CDR3 extends over 15 amino acids. The CDR3 spells CSVEPGQGRYGEQFF. The CDR3, as DNA: TGCAGCGTAGAGCCTGGACAGGGCCGGTATGGTGAGCAGTTCTTC.

This clone was seen a single time. V is TRBV6-5 and J is TRBJ2-7; weak D call: TRBD2 (6 bases). Trimming left V 5 bases short and J 2 bases short, with 13 bases between. Germline loops: CDR1 MNHEY, CDR2 SVGAGI. This CDR3 comprises 14 residues. The CDR3 nucleotides are TGTGCCAGCAGTACCACCGGGGGTACCTACGAGCAGTACTTC. Its translation is CASSTTGGTYEQYF.

The chain recombines TRBV7-8 with TRBJ1-1; a possible D gene is TRBD1 (5 bases). Trimming left V 1 base short and J 5 bases short, with 14 bases between. CDR1 is SGHVS and CDR2 is FQNEAQ in the germline V gene. The CDR3 is 15 amino acids. The DNA of the CDR3 is TGTGCCAGCAGCTTAGTGTCGCAGGGTGGGACTGAAGCTTTCTTT. As protein: CASSLVSQGGTEAFF. Full variable domain (rest looked up from reference TRBV7-8 and TRBJ1-1): GAGVSQSPRYKVAKRGQDVALRCDPISGHVSLFWYQQALGQGPEFLTYFQNEAQLDKSGLPSDRFFAERPEGSVSTLKIQRTQQEDSAVYLCASSLVSQGGTEAFFGQGTRLTVV.

V gene TRBV2 combines with J gene TRBJ2-1; 12 bases are shared with TRBD2. The germline gives CDR1 SNHLY, CDR2 FYNNEI. The CDR3 consists of 15 residues. Trimming cost V 8 bases and J 8 bases; bases outside gene matches: 10. CDR3 nucleotide sequence: TGTGCCAGCGGTTCGACTAGCGGGAGTGGGTATGAGCAGTTCTTC. It specifies CASGSTSGSGYEQFF.

The chain employs TRBV9 and TRBJ2-3; D is ambiguous. V was trimmed by 0 bases and J by 0 bases, leaving 8 bases between them. Germline V gene lookup returns CDR1 SGDLS and CDR2 YYNGEE. This CDR3 is built from 15 residues. The CDR3 DNA is TGTGCCAGCAGCGTAGGCCAGGCTAGCACAGATACGCAGTATTTT. Protein: CASSVGQASTDTQYF.

This clone was seen a handful of times. The rearrangement uses TRBV6-5 and TRBJ2-2; 7 positions agree with TRBD2. Looked up from germline, CDR1 is MNHEY and CDR2 is SVGAGI. V dropped 2 bases and J dropped 6; count of bases not matched to a gene: 9. The CDR3 spans 16 residues. Written as DNA, the CDR3 is TGTGCCAGCAGTTACGGGACTACCCACCTCTCCGGGGAGCTGTTTTTT. Translated: CASSYGTTHLSGELFF.

The chain has TRBV9 and TRBJ1-2; D perhaps matches TRBD1 (5 bases). The CDR3 consists of 16 residues. Looked up from germline, CDR1 is SGDLS and CDR2 is YYNGEE. Between the trimmed V and J ends, which lost 2 bases and 1 base, there was a span of 15 bases. CDR3 residues: CASSVSGTPNNYGYTF. As DNA, the CDR3 is TGTGCCAGCAGCGTTTCCGGGACCCCTAATAACTATGGCTACACCTTC.